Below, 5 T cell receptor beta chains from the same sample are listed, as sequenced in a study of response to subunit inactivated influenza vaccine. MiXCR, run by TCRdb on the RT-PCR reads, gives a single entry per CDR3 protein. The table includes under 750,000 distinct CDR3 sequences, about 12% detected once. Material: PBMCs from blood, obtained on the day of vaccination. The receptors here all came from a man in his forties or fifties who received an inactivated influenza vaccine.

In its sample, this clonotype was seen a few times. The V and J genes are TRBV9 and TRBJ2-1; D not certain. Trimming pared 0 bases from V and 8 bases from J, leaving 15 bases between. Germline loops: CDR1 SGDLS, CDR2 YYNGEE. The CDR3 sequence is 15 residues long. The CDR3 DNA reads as TGTGCCAGCAGCGTAGCCCCGTTTAAGGCCGATGAGCAGTTCTTC. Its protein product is CASSVAPFKADEQFF.

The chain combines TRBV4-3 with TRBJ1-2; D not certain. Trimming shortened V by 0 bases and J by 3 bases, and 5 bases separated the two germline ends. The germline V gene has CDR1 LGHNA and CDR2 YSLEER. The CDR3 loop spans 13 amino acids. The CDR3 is CASSQDSYYGYTF. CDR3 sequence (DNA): TGCGCCAGCAGCCAAGACAGCTACTATGGCTACACCTTC.

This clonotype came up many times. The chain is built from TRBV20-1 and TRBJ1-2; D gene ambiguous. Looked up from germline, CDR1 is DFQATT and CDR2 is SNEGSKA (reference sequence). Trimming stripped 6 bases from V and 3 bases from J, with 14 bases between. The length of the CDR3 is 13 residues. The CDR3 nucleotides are TGCAGTGCCCGTAAAGACCGGGACTATGGCTACACCTTC. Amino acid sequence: CSARKDRDYGYTF.

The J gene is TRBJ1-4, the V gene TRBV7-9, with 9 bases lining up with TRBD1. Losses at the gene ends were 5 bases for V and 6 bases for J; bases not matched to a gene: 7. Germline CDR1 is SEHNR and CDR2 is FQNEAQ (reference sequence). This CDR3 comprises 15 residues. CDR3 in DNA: TGTGCCAGCAGCCCGGGACAGGGTTACGATGAAAAACTGTTTTTT. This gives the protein CASSPGQGYDEKLFF.

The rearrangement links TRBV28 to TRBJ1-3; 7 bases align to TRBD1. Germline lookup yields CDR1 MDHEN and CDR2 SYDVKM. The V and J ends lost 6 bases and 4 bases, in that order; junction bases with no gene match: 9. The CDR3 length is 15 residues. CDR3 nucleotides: TGTGCCAGCAGAACTCCGGGACAGTCGGGAAACACCATATATTTT. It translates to CASRTPGQSGNTIYF.